The 16 T cell receptor beta chains below all came from one sample that was sequenced in a study of cytomegalovirus exposure and HLA in healthy donors. PCR used 60 Vbeta primers and 13 Jbeta primers. The protocol was immunoSEQ multiplex PCR, while the TCRdb copy is restricted to in-frame clones and leaves out a portion. The profile shows some 30,000 clones, 40% to 50% of them singletons. The material sequenced was PBMCs. These TCRs come from a woman aged 45-60 years in good health and CMV-seronegative.

The chain employs TRBV7-9 and TRBJ2-3, with 15 bases fitting TRBD2. This CDR3 has 15 residues. Germline V gene lookup returns CDR1 SEHNR and CDR2 FQNEAQ (reference sequence). V was clipped by 5 bases and J by 5 bases; unmatched bases: 2. The CDR3: CASSRGLAGGDTQYF. The CDR3 coding sequence is TGTGCCAGCAGCCGGGGACTAGCGGGAGGAGATACGCAGTATTTT.

The sample holds a few counts of this clone. This chain joins TRBV2 and TRBJ2-7, with D possibly being TRBD2 (5 bases). CDR3 size: 15 residues. Germline CDR1 and CDR2: SNHLY and FYNNEI. Trimming took off 2 bases at V and 0 bases at J, with 11 bases between the two ends. The CDR3 is CASSEIGTSSYEQYF. CDR3 bases: TGTGCCAGCAGTGAAATTGGAACTAGCTCCTACGAGCAGTACTTC.

The chain combines TRBV4-1 with TRBJ1-6, with D possibly TRBD1 on 5 matching bases. Germline lookup yields CDR1 MGHRA and CDR2 YSYEKL. The CDR3 contains 16 residues. The V end lost 0 bases, the J end lost 5 bases, and 11 bases lay between the germline ends. The CDR3 protein is CASSQDWVTDNSPLHF. The CDR3, as DNA: TGCGCCAGCAGCCAAGATTGGGTGACAGATAATTCACCCCTCCACTTT.

The chain links TRBV25-1 to TRBJ1-5; possibly TRBD1 for D (5 bases). Germline V gene sequence: CDR1 MGHDK, CDR2 SYGVNS. V was pared by 1 base and J by 2 bases, with 9 bases between. The CDR3 spans 15 residues. CDR3: CASSESAGRNQPQHF. The CDR3 region has the DNA TGTGCCAGCAGTGAATCGGCAGGGCGCAATCAGCCCCAGCATTTT.

This clone was counted a few times. The chain links TRBV13 to TRBJ2-4; the D gene is possibly TRBD2 (5 bases). The V gene lost 1 base and the J gene lost 0 bases, with 16 bases spanning the gap. The germline CDR1 and CDR2 sequences are PRHDT and FYEKMQ (reference sequence). CDR3 size: 18 residues. In nucleotides, the CDR3 is TGTGCCAGCAGCTTAGCGGGCGGGCGGGTCCTAGCCAAAAACATTCAGTACTTC. Translated, it gives CASSLAGGRVLAKNIQYF.

This chain uses TRBV7-7 with TRBJ2-3; 7 bases agree with TRBD2. The CDR3 is 15 residues long. Losses at the gene ends were 2 bases for V and 4 bases for J; bases not matched to a gene: 6. Germline CDR1 SSHAT, CDR2 FNYEAQ (reference sequence). The CDR3 protein is CASSLMAGVADTQYF. CDR3 in DNA: TGTGCCAGCAGCTTAATGGCGGGAGTAGCAGATACGCAGTATTTT.

The V gene is TRBV7-2, the J gene TRBJ1-4, with 9 bases fitting TRBD1. The CDR3 contains 16 residues. Unmatched junction bases numbered 3, after V lost 3 bases and J lost 1 base. From germline, CDR1 is SGHTA and CDR2 FQGNSA. The CDR3 loop is CASSFTGGKTNEKLFF. Here the CDR3 DNA reads TGTGCCAGCAGCTTTACAGGGGGCAAAACTAATGAAAAACTGTTTTTT.

The chain couples TRBV5-1 to TRBJ1-1; 8 nucleotides match TRBD1. The germline V gene has CDR1 SGHRS and CDR2 YFSETQ. The CDR3 length is 14 residues. V trimming: 4 bases; J trimming: 1 base; junction bases outside the gene matches: 3. This chain's CDR3 is CASSPGQGNTEAFF. In nucleotides, the CDR3 is TGCGCCAGCAGCCCAGGACAGGGGAACACTGAAGCTTTCTTT.

This clone was counted between two and nine times. J is TRBJ2-2 and V is TRBV7-9; 11 bases map to TRBD2. The CDR3 sequence is 16 residues long. Germline assignment: CDR1 SEHNR and CDR2 FQNEAQ (reference sequence). Losses at the gene ends were 8 bases for V and 2 bases for J; bases not matched to a gene: 7. Written as DNA, the CDR3 is TGTGCCAGCCCCTATAGCGGGAGGGGCAACACCGGGGAGCTGTTTTTT. This sequence encodes CASPYSGRGNTGELFF.

V gene TRBV29-1 combines with J gene TRBJ2-7; 7 nucleotides line up with TRBD2. CDR1 and CDR2 from the germline V gene are SQVTM and ANQGSEA. This CDR3 has 13 residues. V lost 2 bases to trimming and J lost 3 bases; unmatched junction nucleotides: 4. The CDR3, as DNA: TGCAGCGTTGAAACCGGGGGGAACTACGAGCAGTACTTC. Amino acids: CSVETGGNYEQYF.

Remarks on this clone: The junction and the germline gene differ at one end; a read error may be behind it. Other DNA sequences of this sample code for an identical CDR3. This chain joins TRBV7-9 and TRBJ1-5, with D tentatively TRBD1 (5 bases). Germline V gene data show CDR1 as SEHNR and CDR2 as FQNEAQ (reference sequence). This CDR3 has 16 residues. CDR3 bases: TGTGCCAGCAGCTTAGTTCTGGGACTAAGCAATCAACCCCAGCATTTT. Protein: CASSLVLGLSNQPQHF.

This clone was found once. The chain carries TRBV12-5 and TRBJ2-1; 8 nucleotides agree with TRBD1. Germline V CDR1 and CDR2: LGHNT, FRNRAP. Germline trimming cut 1 base from V and 0 bases from J; bases unmatched to any gene: 8. The CDR3 runs to 18 residues. Here the CDR3 DNA reads TGTGCTAGTGGTTTGGGGACAGGGCTTATTAGCTCCTACAATGAGCAGTTCTTC. Its translation: CASGLGTGLISSYNEQFF.

The chain recombines TRBV4-2 with TRBJ1-2, with 9 bases fitting TRBD1. V was clipped by 0 bases and J by 4 bases; unmatched bases: 3. Germline CDR1 and CDR2: LGHNA and YNFKEQ. The CDR3 has 15 amino acids. Written as DNA, the CDR3 is TGTGCCAGCAGCCAAGAGACGACAGGGGGCTATGGCTACACCTTC. Its translation is CASSQETTGGYGYTF.

This clone has just a few counts. CDR3 DNA: TGTGCCTGCCCCAAGGCGGGAGCGCGAGGCACCGGGGAGCTGTTTTTT. The encoded protein is CACPKAGARGTGELFF. V gene TRBV30 combines with J gene TRBJ2-2; TRBD2 matches at 7 bases. CDR3 length equals 16 residues. V shed 6 bases, J shed 4 bases, and the junction held 14 bases outside the gene matches. Germline V lookup: CDR1 GTSNPN, CDR2 SVGIG (reference sequence). Filled out from reference TRBV30 and TRBJ2-2, the complete variable domain reads SQTIHQWPATLVQPVGSPLSLECTVEGTSNPNLYWYRQAAGRGLQLLFYSVGIGQISSEVPQNLSASRPQDRQFILSSKKLLLSDSGFYLCACPKAGARGTGELFFGEGSRLTVL.

The gene calls are TRBV5-6 and TRBJ2-3, with 12 nucleotides matching TRBD2. Looked up from germline, CDR1 is SGHDT and CDR2 is YYEEEE. The CDR3 has 17 amino acids. V dropped 3 bases and J dropped 4; count of bases not matched to a gene: 9. CDR3 in DNA: TGTGCCAGCAGCTCTGGGCCGGGACTAGCGGGCTCAGATACGCAGTATTTT. It yields the protein CASSSGPGLAGSDTQYF.

This clone is medium-sized (0.01 to 0.1%) in the sample. This chain uses TRBV5-1 with TRBJ1-5, with 8 nucleotides matching TRBD1. With 0 bases clipped from V and 4 bases from J, the junction kept 3 bases outside the gene matches. The CDR3 is 15 amino acids. The germline gives CDR1 SGHRS, CDR2 YFSETQ. The CDR3 nucleotides are TGCGCCAGCAGCTTGGAACAGGGGGGAAATCAGCCCCAGCATTTT. Amino acid sequence: CASSLEQGGNQPQHF.